The sequence of this TCR beta chain was determined in a study of blood T cells in healthy people across ages. Study results and limitations: TCR beta diversity, measured per million T cells, fell in a roughly linear way with age.

Trimming removed 1 base at V and 5 bases at J, with 11 bases between. The germline gives CDR1 DFQATT, CDR2 SNEGSKA (reference sequence). This CDR3 spans 13 amino acids. Primers used in a second PCR of about 6 to 11 cycles were a sample-barcoded 5' primer and a J-beta primer mix. Each TCR beta cDNA got a 12-nucleotide random molecular identifier. TCRdb re-derived calls from the 5' RACE reads in MiXCR, one entry per CDR3 protein. This table holds about 730,000 distinct CDR3 sequences, roughly 45% found once. This clonotype turned up a few times. As yet, its antigen is unknown. The receptor's source is a woman aged 55 to 70 in good health. The chain is built from TRBV20-1 and TRBJ1-2, with D possibly being TRBD1 (5 bases). The sequenced sample consisted of blood. The CDR3 DNA reads TGCAGTGCTAGAGTCACAGAGGGGTATGGCTACACCTTC. Translation: CSARVTEGYGYTF.